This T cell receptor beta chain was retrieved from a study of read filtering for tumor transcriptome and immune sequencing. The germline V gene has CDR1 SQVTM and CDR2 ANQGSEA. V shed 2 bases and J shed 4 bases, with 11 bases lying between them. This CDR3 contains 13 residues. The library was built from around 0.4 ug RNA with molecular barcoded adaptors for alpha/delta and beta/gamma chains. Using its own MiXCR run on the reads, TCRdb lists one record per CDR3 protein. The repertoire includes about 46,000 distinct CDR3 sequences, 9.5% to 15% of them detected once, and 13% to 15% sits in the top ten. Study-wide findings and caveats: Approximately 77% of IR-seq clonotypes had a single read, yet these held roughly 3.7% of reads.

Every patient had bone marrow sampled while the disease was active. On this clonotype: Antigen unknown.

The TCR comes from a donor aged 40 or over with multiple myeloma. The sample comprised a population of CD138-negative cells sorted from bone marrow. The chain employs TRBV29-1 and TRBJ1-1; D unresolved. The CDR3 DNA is TGCAGCGTTGAAACCAGGCTGGGCACTGAAGCTTTCTTT. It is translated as CSVETRLGTEAFF.